What follows is one T cell receptor (beta chain) and its context. The junction shows a germline mismatch at one end, possibly a read error. Clones were read by immunoSEQ multiplex PCR, and TCRdb kept only the in-frame ones, dropping some. The sample holds about 320,000 clones, roughly 90% seen once. This entry comes from a study of blood T cell repertoires in COVID-19. The wider study: The cDNA or gDNA used as material had been derived from T cells, B-cell-depleted T cells, or PBMCs.

The CDR3 extends over 15 amino acids. Germline assignment: CDR1 SSHAT and CDR2 FNYEAQ (reference sequence). Allocation to cohorts depended on clinical history reported by the participants. The sample was PBMCs or T cells enriched from blood (not recorded which). V gene TRBV7-7 combines with J gene TRBJ2-1; 8 bases fit TRBD2. This clonotype was obtained from a man between 60 and 75 years old who had recovered from COVID-19. The CDR3 DNA reads as TGTGCTAGCAGCTTAACACTAGCGGATTACAATGAGCAGTTCTTC. Protein product: CASSLTLADYNEQFF.